The clone carrying this T cell receptor (beta chain) was observed once. The data derive from a study of blood T cell repertoires in COVID-19. About the study: Samples came from the United States, Italy and Spain, spanning acute and convalescent COVID-19.

Individuals drawn from about two dozen US areas were about 18 to 100 years old. Cohorts were assigned according to the clinical history that participants reported. From germline, CDR1 is MNHEY and CDR2 SMNVEV (reference sequence). CDR3 length equals 15 residues. V was pared by 5 bases and J by 3 bases, with 14 bases between. Produced via immunoSEQ multiplex PCR; TCRdb's table is partial and in-frame only. Found here are 150,000 to 200,000 clones, around three quarters of them singletons; the top ten hold roughly a sixth. This chain connects TRBV27 to TRBJ1-3, with TRBD1 as a possible D gene (5 bases). This receptor was taken from a woman between 50 and 59 years old with acute COVID-19. Specimen: PBMCs or T cells enriched from blood (not recorded which). DNA for the CDR3: TGTGCCAGCAGTCCCCAATACCAGGGTGGAAACACCATATATTTT. Protein product: CASSPQYQGGNTIYF.